Detailed here is one T cell receptor (beta chain). Its cognate antigen is unknown. Sample-barcoded 5' priming and a J-beta primer mix drove a second PCR of roughly 6 to 12 cycles. Any given sample supplied a minimum of 2.5 million CDR3-containing paired-end reads. In TCRdb, the 5' RACE reads were re-called with MiXCR into one record per CDR3 protein. The top ten clones hold 25% to 30% of a sample with 720,000 or so distinct CDR3 sequences, roughly 43% of them seen once. The data originate from a study of blood T cells in healthy people across ages. In the study overall: Template switching recovered approximately one barcoded beta molecule for every two T cells. Findings of the study overall: With age, beta diversity per million T cells declined roughly linearly, significantly by 30 to 40.

The trim removed 7 bases at V and 11 bases at J, leaving 14 bases unmatched. From germline, CDR1 is SGDLS and CDR2 YYNGEE. This CDR3 comprises 14 residues. The V call is TRBV9, the J call TRBJ2-5; TRBD2 agrees at 10 bases. The sequenced material came from blood. The TCR comes from an elderly man in good health. In DNA, the CDR3 is TGTGCCAGCCAGGCTCTAGCGGGAGACAATGAGCAGTACTTC. This translates into CASQALAGDNEQYF.